This T cell receptor beta chain was identified during a study of cytomegalovirus exposure and HLA in healthy donors. Use of 60 Vbeta and 13 Jbeta primers characterized the PCR. Libraries were prepared by immunoSEQ multiplex PCR; TCRdb keeps only in-frame clonotypes and omits some of them. The table lists about 72,000 clones, with roughly 2.7% in the top ten. The CDR3 totals 13 residues. Per germline, CDR1 GTSNPN and CDR2 SVGIG (reference sequence). The V and J ends lost 3 bases and 10 bases respectively, with 13 bases between them. This sequence originates from a man aged 40-55 years in good health and CMV-seronegative. V and J are TRBV30 and TRBJ1-6; tentative D call: TRBD1 (5 bases). Sequencing used PBMCs. The CDR3 nucleotides are TGTGCCTGGAGGGGGCCGGAGGGGTCACCCCTCCACTTT. Amino acids: CAWRGPEGSPLHF.